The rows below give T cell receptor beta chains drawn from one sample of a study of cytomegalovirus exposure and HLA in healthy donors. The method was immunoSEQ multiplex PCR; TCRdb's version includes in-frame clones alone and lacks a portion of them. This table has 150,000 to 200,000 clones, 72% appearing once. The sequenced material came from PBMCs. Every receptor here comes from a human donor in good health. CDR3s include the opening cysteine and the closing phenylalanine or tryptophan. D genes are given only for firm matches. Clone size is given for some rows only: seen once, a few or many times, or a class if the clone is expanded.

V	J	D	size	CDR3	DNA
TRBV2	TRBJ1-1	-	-	CASSTLGGIYTEAFF	TGTGCCAGCAGTACCTTGGGGGGGATCTACACTGAAGCTTTCTTT
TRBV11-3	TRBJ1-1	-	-	CASSLLTETTEVFF	TGTGCCAGCAGCTTGCTGACAGAAACGACTGAAGTTTTCTTT
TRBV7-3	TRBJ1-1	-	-	CASSLNRAGTEAFF	TGTGCCAGCAGCTTAAACAGGGCGGGCACTGAAGCTTTCTTT
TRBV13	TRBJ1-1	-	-	CASSLGGERNTEAFF	TGTGCCAGCAGCTTAGGTGGGGAGCGGAACACTGAAGCTTTCTTT
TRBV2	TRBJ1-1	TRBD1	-	CASSRQGLNTEAFF	TGTGCCAGCAGCCGACAGGGGTTGAACACTGAAGCTTTCTTT
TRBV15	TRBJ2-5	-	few	CATSSPQGRQETQYF	TGTGCCACCAGCAGTCCACAGGGTCGGCAAGAGACCCAGTACTTC
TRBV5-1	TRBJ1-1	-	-	CASSLWGRLINTEAFF	TGCGCCAGCAGCTTGTGGGGAAGACTAATAAACACTGAAGCTTTCTTT
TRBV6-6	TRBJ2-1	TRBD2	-	CASIAGGVSYNEQFF	TGTGCCAGCATTGCGGGGGGGGTATCCTACAATGAGCAGTTCTTC
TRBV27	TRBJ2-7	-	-	CASSGNRDTYEQYF	TGTGCCAGCAGTGGGAACCGGGATACCTACGAGCAGTACTTC
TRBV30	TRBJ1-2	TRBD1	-	CAWTGGDYGYTF	TGTGCCTGGACAGGGGGCGACTATGGCTACACCTTC
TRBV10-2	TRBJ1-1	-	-	CASWVGAGNTEAFF	TGCGCCAGCTGGGTAGGGGCAGGGAACACTGAAGCTTTCTTT
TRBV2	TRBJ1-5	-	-	CASSGRTWGLQHF	TGTGCCAGCAGTGGTCGGACATGGGGGCTCCAGCATTTT
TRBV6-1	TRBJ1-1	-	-	CASSERPDTSNTEAFF	TGTGCCAGCAGTGAACGCCCCGACACTTCGAACACTGAAGCTTTCTTT
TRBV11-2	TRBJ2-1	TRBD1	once	CASSSPGQGRRGEQFF	TGTGCCAGCAGCTCACCCGGACAGGGTAGGCGCGGTGAGCAGTTCTTC